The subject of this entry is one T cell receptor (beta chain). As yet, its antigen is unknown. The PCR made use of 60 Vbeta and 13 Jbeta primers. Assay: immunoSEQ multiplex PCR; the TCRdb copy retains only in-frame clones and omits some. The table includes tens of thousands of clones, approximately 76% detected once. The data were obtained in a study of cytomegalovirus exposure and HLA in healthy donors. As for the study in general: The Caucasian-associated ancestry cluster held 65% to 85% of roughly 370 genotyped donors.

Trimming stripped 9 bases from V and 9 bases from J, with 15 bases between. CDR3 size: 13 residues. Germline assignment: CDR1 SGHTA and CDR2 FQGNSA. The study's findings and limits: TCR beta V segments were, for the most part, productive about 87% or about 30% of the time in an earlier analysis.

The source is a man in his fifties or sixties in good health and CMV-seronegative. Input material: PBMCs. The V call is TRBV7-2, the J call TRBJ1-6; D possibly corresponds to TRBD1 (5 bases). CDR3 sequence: CASVGGITSPLHF. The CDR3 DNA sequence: TGTGCCAGTGTGGGGGGGATTACTTCACCCCTCCACTTT.